This passage covers 19 T cell receptor beta chains from one sample sequenced in a study of blood T cells in healthy people across ages. A J-beta primer mix and a sample-barcoded 5' primer were used in a second PCR of about 6 to 12 cycles. Each CDR3 protein is one row after TCRdb ran MiXCR on the 5' RACE reads. The sample includes about 940,000 distinct CDR3 sequences, under 50% of them seen just once. Sequencing was performed on blood. The source is a man aged 30-40 years in good health.

This chain connects TRBV4-1 to TRBJ2-7; TRBD1 is a possible D gene (6 bases). V gave up 1 base and J gave up 3 bases, with 13 bases separating them. The CDR3 length is 15 residues. The germline gives CDR1 MGHRA, CDR2 YSYEKL. CDR3 DNA: TGCGCCAGCAGCCAAGGGCAACAGGGCAGCTACGAGCAGTACTTC. Encoded protein: CASSQGQQGSYEQYF.

The chain uses TRBV3-1 and TRBJ2-6; D perhaps matches TRBD1 (5 bases). The ends were cut back, 2 bases at V and 0 bases at J, with 14 bases in the middle. Germline V gives CDR1 LGHDT, CDR2 YNNKEL (reference sequence). This CDR3 spans 18 amino acids. CDR3 DNA sequence: TGTGCCAGCAGCCAACGACAGAAGTTCTTCTCTGGGGCCAACGTCCTGACTTTC. The encoded protein is CASSQRQKFFSGANVLTF.

The chain employs TRBV4-3 and TRBJ2-4, with D perhaps given as TRBD1 or TRBD2 (5 bases each). V was shortened by 3 bases and J by 0 bases, with 15 bases between the two germline ends. The CDR3 is 17 amino acids. Germline V gene lookup returns CDR1 LGHNA and CDR2 YSLEER. CDR3 sequence (DNA): TGCGCCAGCAGCCATAGGGGTGGGACGCTAGCCAAAAACATTCAGTACTTC. Its protein product is CASSHRGGTLAKNIQYF.

This chain joins TRBV9 and TRBJ2-5; D could derive from TRBD1 or TRBD2 (5 bases each). With 2 bases removed from V and 4 bases from J, the gap between germline ends came to 12 bases. Germline-derived CDR1 and CDR2 are SGDLS and YYNGEE. This CDR3 is 14 amino acids long. CDR3 protein: CASSVGPERETQYF. CDR3 DNA sequence: TGTGCCAGCAGCGTGGGACCAGAGAGAGAGACCCAGTACTTC.

This clonotype was counted between two and nine times. The chain uses TRBV15 and TRBJ2-7; D is unresolved. Trimming removed 4 bases from V and 5 bases from J, with 12 bases in between. This CDR3 comprises 13 residues. Germline assignment: CDR1 LNHNV and CDR2 YYDKDF (reference sequence). The CDR3 DNA is TGTGCCACCAGCAAACAGAGTTTTCACGAGCAGTACTTC. Translated, it gives CATSKQSFHEQYF.

This clonotype has more than one count but fewer than ten. The rearrangement links TRBV3-1 to TRBJ2-3; D tentatively fits TRBD1 or TRBD2 (5 bases each). The ends were cut back, 1 base at V and 6 bases at J, with 14 bases in the middle. This CDR3 spans 15 amino acids. In germline, CDR1 is LGHDT, CDR2 YNNKEL (reference sequence). The CDR3 DNA reads TGTGCCAGCAGCCAAGTTGGGACCACTTATGATACGCAGTATTTT. Translation: CASSQVGTTYDTQYF.

The J gene is TRBJ2-7, the V gene TRBV4-3, with 7 bases aligning to TRBD2. Per germline, CDR1 LGHNA and CDR2 YSLEER. The CDR3 runs to 15 residues. V dropped 0 bases and J dropped 3; count of bases not matched to a gene: 5. The CDR3 DNA reads TGCGCCAGCAGCCAAGATCCCAGCGGGGTCTACGAGCAGTACTTC. It translates to CASSQDPSGVYEQYF.

CDR3 protein: CSVGGDREGAYNEQFF. CDR3 nucleotides: TGCAGCGTTGGCGGGGACAGGGAGGGCGCCTACAATGAGCAGTTCTTC. This chain uses TRBV29-1 with TRBJ2-1, with 9 bases matching TRBD1. The CDR3 length is 16 residues. The germline V gene encodes CDR1 SQVTM and CDR2 ANQGSEA. V gave up 4 bases and J gave up 2 bases; unmatched junction bases: 9.

CDR3 protein: CASSPGAGQGIDEQFF. CDR3 coding DNA: TGCGCCAGCAGCCCAGGAGCGGGACAGGGCATCGATGAGCAGTTCTTC. The rearrangement links TRBV5-1 to TRBJ2-1, with 9 bases fitting TRBD1. V shed 4 bases, J shed 8 bases, and the junction held 13 bases outside the gene matches. The CDR3 has 16 amino acids. From germline, CDR1 is SGHRS and CDR2 YFSETQ.

This clonotype was seen more than once but under ten times. The chain joins TRBV7-2 to TRBJ2-1; 7 bases are a match to TRBD2. The CDR3 sequence is 14 residues long. J lost 7 bases, V lost 0 bases, and 3 bases had no gene match. Germline V CDR1 and CDR2: SGHTA, FQGNSA. This chain's CDR3 is CASSLAGRGNEQFF. CDR3 nucleotide sequence: TGTGCCAGCAGCTTAGCCGGGCGGGGGAATGAGCAGTTCTTC.

This chain's CDR3 is CASTGATEAFF. DNA of the CDR3: TGTGCCAGCACCGGGGCCACTGAAGCTTTCTTT. V gene TRBV2 combines with J gene TRBJ1-1; the D gene is possibly TRBD1 (5 bases). The CDR3 loop spans 11 amino acids. Germline V gene lookup returns CDR1 SNHLY and CDR2 FYNNEI. V lost 7 bases and J lost 4, with 7 bases in between.

This clonotype was picked up one time. The J gene is TRBJ2-2, the V gene TRBV7-9, with TRBD1 matching 11 bases. Germline V lookup: CDR1 SEHNR, CDR2 FQNEAQ (reference sequence). Unmatched junction bases numbered 6, after V lost 5 bases and J lost 7 bases. This CDR3 region has 15 residues. CDR3 bases: TGTGCCAGCAGCCCTCGGACAGGGGGCATCGGGGAGCTGTTTTTT. It translates to CASSPRTGGIGELFF.

The table lists this clonotype with many counts. Mismatch with germline at one junction end may stem from a read error. This chain uses TRBV5-1 with TRBJ2-3; 7 bases line up with TRBD2. The CDR3 runs 16 residues. CDR1 and CDR2 (germline): SGHRS, YFSETQ. Here the CDR3 reads CASSLGASGGTDTQYF. CDR3 in DNA: TGTGCCAGCAGCTTAGGGGCTAGCGGCGGCACAGATACGCAGTATTTT. Together with reference TRBV5-1 and TRBJ2-3, the CDR3 gives the full variable domain: KAGVTQTPRYLIKTRGQQVTLSCSPISGHRSVSWYQQTPGQGLQFLFEYFSETQRNKGNFPGRFSGRQFSNSRSEMNVSTLELGDSALYLCASSLGASGGTDTQYFGPGTRLTVL.

The chain links TRBV20-1 to TRBJ1-2; TRBD1 matches 7 bases. V gave up 6 bases and J gave up 4 bases; unmatched junction bases: 11. CDR3 length equals 14 residues. The germline V gene has CDR1 DFQATT and CDR2 SNEGSKA (reference sequence). The CDR3 nucleotides are TGCAGTGCCGATGACAGGGTCCAAATCTATGGCTACACCTTC. Translated: CSADDRVQIYGYTF.

This chain uses TRBV7-8 with TRBJ2-7, with D perhaps being TRBD1 or TRBD2 (5 bases each). Trimming stripped 5 bases from V and 0 bases from J, with 11 bases between. This CDR3 contains 14 residues. Germline-derived CDR1 and CDR2 are SGHVS and FQNEAQ. CDR3 nucleotides: TGTGCCAGCAGCACGGGACCGGACTCCTACGAGCAGTACTTC. This translates into CASSTGPDSYEQYF.

As for this clonotype: At one end, the junction sequence differs from germline, possibly due to a read error. The chain links TRBV5-1 to TRBJ2-1, with D possibly matching TRBD2 (6 bases). The CDR3 sequence is 14 residues long. In germline, CDR1 is SGHRS, CDR2 YFSETQ. This chain's CDR3 is CACSSSGGDNEQFF. CDR3 nucleotide sequence: TGCGCCTGCAGCTCCAGCGGAGGGGACAATGAGCAGTTCTTC. The entire variable domain, with the rest obtained from reference TRBV5-1 and TRBJ2-1, is as follows: KAGVTQTPRYLIKTRGQQVTLSCSPISGHRSVSWYQQTPGQGLQFLFEYFSETQRNKGNFPGRFSGRQFSNSRSEMNVSTLELGDSALYLCACSSSGGDNEQFFGPGTRLTVL.

With respect to this clonotype: Its ends do not fully match the called genes, so a read error is possible. The chain carries TRBV30 and TRBJ2-3; 8 bases map to TRBD2. The CDR3 has 15 residues. Germline V gene sequence: CDR1 GTSNPN, CDR2 SVGIG (reference sequence). CDR3 DNA sequence: TGTGTCTGGTCACCCGGCGGGGGGCCGACAGATACGCAGTATTTT. It is translated as CVWSPGGGPTDTQYF.

The chain uses TRBV6-5 and TRBJ2-7; D is perhaps TRBD2 (7 bases). V was cut by 8 bases and J by 3 bases, with 14 bases left in between. The CDR3 runs 13 residues. Germline V gene data show CDR1 as MNHEY and CDR2 as SVGAGI. In DNA form, the CDR3 reads TGTGCCAGCCAAGGGGAGGGGGGCTACGAGCAGTACTTC. As protein: CASQGEGGYEQYF.

This clonotype showed up just a few times. The chain recombines TRBV29-1 with TRBJ2-1; TRBD2 is a possible D gene (6 bases). The germline CDR1 and CDR2 sequences are SQVTM and ANQGSEA. CDR3 size: 14 residues. V was pared by 7 bases and J by 4 bases, with 17 bases between. The CDR3 DNA is TGCAGCGGCAAAATCCGGGGGTTATACAATGAGCAGTTCTTC. Amino acid sequence: CSGKIRGLYNEQFF.